This T cell receptor (beta chain) was captured by sequencing in a study of blood T cell repertoires in COVID-19. Whole-study context: Samples representing acute and convalescent COVID-19 were sourced from the United States, Italy and Spain. From T cells, B-cell-depleted T cells, or PBMCs came the material, which was cDNA or gDNA.

As processed by the authors: Estimation of nucleated cell counts was performed using reference gene primer amplification. Assay used: immunoSEQ multiplex PCR; TCRdb lists only in-frame clones, some missing. That table gives V, J and clone size, and the DNA gave D and trimming. Counted here are fewer than 300,000 clones, 88% occurring once; the ten biggest clones make up roughly 4%. Losses at the gene ends were 4 bases for V and 5 bases for J; bases not matched to a gene: 3. The CDR3 has 14 amino acids. Germline V gene data show CDR1 as MNHNY and CDR2 as SVGAGI (reference sequence). This sequence originates from a man between 60 and 70 years old who had recovered from COVID-19. Input material: peripheral blood. The rearrangement links TRBV6-6 to TRBJ2-7; 12 positions agree with TRBD2. For the CDR3, the DNA is TGTGCCAGCAGTTCTAGCGGGGGGGCCCACGAGCAGTACTTC. As protein: CASSSSGGAHEQYF.